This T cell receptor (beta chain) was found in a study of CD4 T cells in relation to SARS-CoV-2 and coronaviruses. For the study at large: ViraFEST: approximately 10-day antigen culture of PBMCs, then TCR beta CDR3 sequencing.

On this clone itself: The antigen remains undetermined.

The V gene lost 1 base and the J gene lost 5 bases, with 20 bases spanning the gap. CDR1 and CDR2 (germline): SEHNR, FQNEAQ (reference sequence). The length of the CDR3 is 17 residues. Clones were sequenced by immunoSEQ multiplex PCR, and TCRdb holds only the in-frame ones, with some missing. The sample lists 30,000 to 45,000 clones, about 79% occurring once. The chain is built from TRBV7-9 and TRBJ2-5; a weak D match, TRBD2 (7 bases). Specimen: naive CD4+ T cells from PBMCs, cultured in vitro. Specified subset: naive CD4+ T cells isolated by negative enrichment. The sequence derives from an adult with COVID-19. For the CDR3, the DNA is TGTGCCAGCAGCTTAGAAATGGGGGGGCTGGACGCGGAGACCCAGTACTTC. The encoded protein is CASSLEMGGLDAETQYF.